This entry features one TCR beta chain sequence. The data derive from a study of T cells in Graves' hyperthyroidism and ophthalmopathy. Study at large: Sampling of peripheral blood happened at initial diagnosis, prior to any treatment.

Exclusion followed for patients with uncontrolled infection, other autoimmune disease, pregnancy or lactation. Diagnoses rested on clinical symptoms, serum thyroxine and TRAb, thyroid ultrasound and orbital computed tomography. Out of 10 ml of fresh peripheral blood came the PBMCs. Amplification targeted TCR beta CDR3 regions from RNA transcripts. The HTBI primer set was used in a first-round RT-PCR of the TCR CDR3. TCRdb ran MiXCR on the multiplex PCR reads and lists one entry per CDR3 protein. This table has roughly 520,000 distinct CDR3 sequences, approximately 25% appearing once. V was trimmed by 0 bases and J by 6 bases, leaving 20 bases between them. The CDR3 length is 17 residues. Germline V gives CDR1 LGHNA, CDR2 YNFKEQ.

This receptor was taken from a woman aged 25 to 39 with Graves' ophthalmopathy. The sequencing input was blood. The rearrangement links TRBV4-2 to TRBJ1-2; no firm D call. The DNA of the CDR3 is TGTGCCAGCAGCCAAGAAGTCGTGGGTAGCGGACTCCATGGCTACACCTTC. It translates to CASSQEVVGSGLHGYTF.